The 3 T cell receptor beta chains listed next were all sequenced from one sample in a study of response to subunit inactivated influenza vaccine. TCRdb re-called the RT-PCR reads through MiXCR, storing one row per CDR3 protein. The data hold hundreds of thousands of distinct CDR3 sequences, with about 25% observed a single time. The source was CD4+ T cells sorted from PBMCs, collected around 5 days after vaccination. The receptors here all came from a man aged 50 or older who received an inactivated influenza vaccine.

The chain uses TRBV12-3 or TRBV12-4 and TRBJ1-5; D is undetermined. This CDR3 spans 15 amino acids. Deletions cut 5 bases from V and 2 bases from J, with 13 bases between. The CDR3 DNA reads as TGTGCCAGCAGTCTCACTCCGAGCGGCAATCAGCCCCAGCATTTT. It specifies CASSLTPSGNQPQHF.

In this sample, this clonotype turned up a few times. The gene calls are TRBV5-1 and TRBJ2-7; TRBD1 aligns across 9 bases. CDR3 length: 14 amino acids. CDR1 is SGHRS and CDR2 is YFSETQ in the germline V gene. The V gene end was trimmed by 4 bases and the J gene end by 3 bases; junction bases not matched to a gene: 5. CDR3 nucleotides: TGCGCCAGCAGCATAACGACAGGGGGCTACGAGCAGTACTTC. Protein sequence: CASSITTGGYEQYF. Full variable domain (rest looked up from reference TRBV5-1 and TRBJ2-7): KAGVTQTPRYLIKTRGQQVTLSCSPISGHRSVSWYQQTPGQGLQFLFEYFSETQRNKGNFPGRFSGRQFSNSRSEMNVSTLELGDSALYLCASSITTGGYEQYFGPGTRLTVT.

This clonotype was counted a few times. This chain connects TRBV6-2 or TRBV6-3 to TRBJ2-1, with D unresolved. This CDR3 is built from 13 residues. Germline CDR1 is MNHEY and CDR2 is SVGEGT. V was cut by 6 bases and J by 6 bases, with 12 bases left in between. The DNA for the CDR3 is TGTGCCAGCAGAAGAAGGAGAGGCAATGAGCAGTTCTTC. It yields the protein CASRRRRGNEQFF.